This T cell receptor beta chain is from a study of neurological immune-mediated disorders. Regarding the study as a whole: TCR-beta repertoires seemed private in all groups, with no expanded CDR3 amino acid sequences shared. HTLV-1-associated myelopathy displayed the greatest TCR clonal expansion, and multiple sclerosis exhibited the smallest, lower than that of healthy controls.

There are 15 residues in the CDR3. Germline lookup yields CDR1 SGHRS and CDR2 YFSETQ. V lost 0 bases, J lost 3 bases, and 10 bases lay in between. In this sample, this clonotype turned up many times. Its antigen remains unknown. TCRdb recomputed calls from the 5' RACE reads with MiXCR, one row per CDR3 protein. The sample shows tens of thousands of distinct CDR3 sequences, approximately 3.5% of them seen only once. The sequenced material came from PBMCs. This TCR came from a woman aged 45-60 years with multiple sclerosis. This chain uses TRBV5-1 with TRBJ1-5; tentative D call: TRBD1 (6 bases). The CDR3 nucleotides read TGCGCCAGCAGCTTGGAAGGGGGACTCAATCAGCCCCAGCATTTT. The encoded protein is CASSLEGGLNQPQHF.